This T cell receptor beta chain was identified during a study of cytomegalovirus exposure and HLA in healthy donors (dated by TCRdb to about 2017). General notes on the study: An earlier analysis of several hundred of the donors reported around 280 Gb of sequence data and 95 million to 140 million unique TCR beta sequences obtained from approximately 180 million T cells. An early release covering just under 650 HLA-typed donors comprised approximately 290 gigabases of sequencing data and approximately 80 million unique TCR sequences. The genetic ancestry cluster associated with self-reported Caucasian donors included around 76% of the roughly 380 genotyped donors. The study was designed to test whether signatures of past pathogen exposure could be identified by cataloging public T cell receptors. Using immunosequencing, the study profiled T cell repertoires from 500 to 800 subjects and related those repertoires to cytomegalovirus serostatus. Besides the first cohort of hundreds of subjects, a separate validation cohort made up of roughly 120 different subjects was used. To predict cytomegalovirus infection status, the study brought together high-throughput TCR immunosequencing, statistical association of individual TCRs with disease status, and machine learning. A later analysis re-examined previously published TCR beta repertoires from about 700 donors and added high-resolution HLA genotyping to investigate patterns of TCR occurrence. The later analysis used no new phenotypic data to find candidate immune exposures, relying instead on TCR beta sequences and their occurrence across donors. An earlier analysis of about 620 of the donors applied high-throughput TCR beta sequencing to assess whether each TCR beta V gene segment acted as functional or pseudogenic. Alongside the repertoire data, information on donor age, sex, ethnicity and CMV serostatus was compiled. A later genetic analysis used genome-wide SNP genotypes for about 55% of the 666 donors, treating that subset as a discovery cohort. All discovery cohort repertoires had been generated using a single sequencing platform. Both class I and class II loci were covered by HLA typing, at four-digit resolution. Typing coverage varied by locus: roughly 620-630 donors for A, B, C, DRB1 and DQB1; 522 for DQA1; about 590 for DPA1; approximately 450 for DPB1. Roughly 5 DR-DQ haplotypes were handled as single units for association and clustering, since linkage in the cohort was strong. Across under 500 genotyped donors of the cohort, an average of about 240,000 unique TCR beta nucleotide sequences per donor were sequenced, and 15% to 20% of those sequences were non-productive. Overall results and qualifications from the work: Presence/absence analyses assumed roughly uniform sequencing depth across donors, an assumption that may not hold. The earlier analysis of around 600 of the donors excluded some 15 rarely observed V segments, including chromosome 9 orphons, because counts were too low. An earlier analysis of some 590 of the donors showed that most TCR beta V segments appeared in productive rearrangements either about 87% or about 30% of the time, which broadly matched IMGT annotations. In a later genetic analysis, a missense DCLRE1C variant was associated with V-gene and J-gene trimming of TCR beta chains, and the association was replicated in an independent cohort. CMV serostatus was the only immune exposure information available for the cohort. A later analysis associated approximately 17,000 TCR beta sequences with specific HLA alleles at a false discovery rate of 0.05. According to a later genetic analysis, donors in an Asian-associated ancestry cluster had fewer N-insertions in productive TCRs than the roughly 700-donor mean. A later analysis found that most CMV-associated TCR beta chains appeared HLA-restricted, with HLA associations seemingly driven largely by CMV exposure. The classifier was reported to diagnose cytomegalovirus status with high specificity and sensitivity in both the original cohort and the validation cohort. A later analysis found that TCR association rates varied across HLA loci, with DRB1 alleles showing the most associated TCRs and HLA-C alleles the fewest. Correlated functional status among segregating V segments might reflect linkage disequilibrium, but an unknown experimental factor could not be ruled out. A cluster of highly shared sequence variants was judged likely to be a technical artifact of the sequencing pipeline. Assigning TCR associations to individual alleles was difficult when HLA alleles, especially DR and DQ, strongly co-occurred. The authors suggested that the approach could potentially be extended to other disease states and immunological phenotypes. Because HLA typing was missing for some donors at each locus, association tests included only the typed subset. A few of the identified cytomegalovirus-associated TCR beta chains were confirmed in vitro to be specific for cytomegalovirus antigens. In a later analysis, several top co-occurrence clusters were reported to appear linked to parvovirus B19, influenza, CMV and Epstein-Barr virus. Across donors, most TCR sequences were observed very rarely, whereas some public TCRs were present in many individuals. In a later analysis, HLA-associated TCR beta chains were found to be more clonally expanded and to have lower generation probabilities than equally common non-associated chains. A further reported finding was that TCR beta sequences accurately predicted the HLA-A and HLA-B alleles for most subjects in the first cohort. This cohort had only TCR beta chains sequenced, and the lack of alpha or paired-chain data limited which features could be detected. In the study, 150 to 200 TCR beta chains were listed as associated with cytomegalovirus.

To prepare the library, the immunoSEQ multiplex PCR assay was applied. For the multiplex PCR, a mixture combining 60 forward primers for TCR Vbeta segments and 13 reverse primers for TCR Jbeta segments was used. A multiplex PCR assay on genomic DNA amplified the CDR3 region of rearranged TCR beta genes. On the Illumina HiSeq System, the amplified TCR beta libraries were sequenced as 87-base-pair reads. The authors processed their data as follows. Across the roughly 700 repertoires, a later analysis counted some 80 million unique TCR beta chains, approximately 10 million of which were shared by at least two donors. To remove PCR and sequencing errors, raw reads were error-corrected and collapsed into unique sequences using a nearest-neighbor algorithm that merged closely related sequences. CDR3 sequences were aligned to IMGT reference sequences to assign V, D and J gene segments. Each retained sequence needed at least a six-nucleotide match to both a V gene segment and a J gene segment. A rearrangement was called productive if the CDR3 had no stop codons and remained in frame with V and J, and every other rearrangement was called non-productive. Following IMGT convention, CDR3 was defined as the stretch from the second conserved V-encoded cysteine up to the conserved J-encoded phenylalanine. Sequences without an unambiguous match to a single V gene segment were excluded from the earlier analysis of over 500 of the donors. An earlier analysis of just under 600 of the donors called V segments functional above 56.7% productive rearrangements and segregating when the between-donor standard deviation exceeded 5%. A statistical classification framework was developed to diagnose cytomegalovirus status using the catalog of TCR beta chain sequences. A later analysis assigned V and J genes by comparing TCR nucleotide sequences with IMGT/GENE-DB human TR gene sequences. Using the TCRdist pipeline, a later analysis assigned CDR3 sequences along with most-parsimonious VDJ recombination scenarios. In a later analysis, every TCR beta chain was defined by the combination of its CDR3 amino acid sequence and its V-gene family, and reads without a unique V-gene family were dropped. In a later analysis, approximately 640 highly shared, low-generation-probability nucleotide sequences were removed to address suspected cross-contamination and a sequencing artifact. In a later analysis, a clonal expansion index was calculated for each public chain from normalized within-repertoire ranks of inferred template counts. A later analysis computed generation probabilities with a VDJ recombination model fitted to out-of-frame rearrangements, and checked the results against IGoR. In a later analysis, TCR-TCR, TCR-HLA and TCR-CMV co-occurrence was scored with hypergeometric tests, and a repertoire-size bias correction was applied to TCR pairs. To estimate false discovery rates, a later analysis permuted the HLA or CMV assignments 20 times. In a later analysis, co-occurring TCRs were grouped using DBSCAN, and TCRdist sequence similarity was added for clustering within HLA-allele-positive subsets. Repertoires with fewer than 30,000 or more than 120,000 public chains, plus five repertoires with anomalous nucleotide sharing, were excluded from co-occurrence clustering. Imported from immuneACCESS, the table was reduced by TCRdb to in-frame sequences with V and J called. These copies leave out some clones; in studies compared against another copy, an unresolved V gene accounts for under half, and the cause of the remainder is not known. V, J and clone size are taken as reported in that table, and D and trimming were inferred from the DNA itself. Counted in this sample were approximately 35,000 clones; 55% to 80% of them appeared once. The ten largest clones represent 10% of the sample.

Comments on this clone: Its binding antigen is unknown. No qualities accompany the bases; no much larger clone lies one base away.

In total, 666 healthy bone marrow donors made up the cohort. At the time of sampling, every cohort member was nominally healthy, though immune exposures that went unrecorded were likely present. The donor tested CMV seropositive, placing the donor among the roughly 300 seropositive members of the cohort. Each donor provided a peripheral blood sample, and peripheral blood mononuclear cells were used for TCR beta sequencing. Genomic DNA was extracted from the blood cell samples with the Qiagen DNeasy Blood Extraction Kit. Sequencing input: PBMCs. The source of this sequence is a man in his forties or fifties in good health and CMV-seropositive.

The bases are TGTGCCAGCAGCTTAACAGGCGGGGGGTACACAGATACGCAGTATTTT. Its protein is CASSLTGGGYTDTQYF. The chain couples TRBV7-3 to TRBJ2-3; TRBD2 lines up with 8 middle nucleotides. The CDR3 has 16 amino acids, counting the end cysteine and phenylalanine. Only the CDR3 DNA stays, 48 bases, in frame from base 1. From a lookup of the germline V gene, CDR1 and CDR2 are SGHTA and FQGTGA. The germline V end is reduced by 0 bases and the J end by 2 bases; junction bases left unmatched: 4.